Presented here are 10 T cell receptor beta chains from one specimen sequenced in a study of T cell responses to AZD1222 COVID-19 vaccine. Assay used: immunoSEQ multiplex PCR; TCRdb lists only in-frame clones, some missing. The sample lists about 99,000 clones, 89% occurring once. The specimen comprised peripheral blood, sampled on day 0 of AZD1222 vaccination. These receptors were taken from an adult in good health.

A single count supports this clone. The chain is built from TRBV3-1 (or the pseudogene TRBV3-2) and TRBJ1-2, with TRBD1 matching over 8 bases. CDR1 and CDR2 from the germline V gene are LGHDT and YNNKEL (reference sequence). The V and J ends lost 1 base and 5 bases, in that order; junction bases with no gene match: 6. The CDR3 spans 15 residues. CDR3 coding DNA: TGTGCCAGCAGCCAAGGTGCAGGGGGCGCTTATGGCTACACCTTC. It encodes CASSQGAGGAYGYTF.

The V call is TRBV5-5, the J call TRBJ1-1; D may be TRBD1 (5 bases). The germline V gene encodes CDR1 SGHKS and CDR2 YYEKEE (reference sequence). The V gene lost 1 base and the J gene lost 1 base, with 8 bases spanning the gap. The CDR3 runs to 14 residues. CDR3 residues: CASSLLGTNTEAFF. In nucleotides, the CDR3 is TGTGCCAGCAGCTTGTTAGGGACGAACACTGAAGCTTTCTTT.

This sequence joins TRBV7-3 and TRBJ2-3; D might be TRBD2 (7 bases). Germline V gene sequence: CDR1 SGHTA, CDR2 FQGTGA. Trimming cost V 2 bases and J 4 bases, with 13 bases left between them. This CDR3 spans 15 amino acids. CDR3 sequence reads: CASSLVGGPADTQYF. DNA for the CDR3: TGTGCCAGCAGCTTAGTGGGGGGGCCCGCAGATACGCAGTATTTT. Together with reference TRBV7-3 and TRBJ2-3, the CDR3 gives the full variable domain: GAGVSQTPSNKVTEKGKYVELRCDPISGHTALYWYRQSLGQGPEFLIYFQGTGAADDSGLPNDRFFAVRPEGSVSTLKIQRTERGDSAVYLCASSLVGGPADTQYFGPGTRLTVL.

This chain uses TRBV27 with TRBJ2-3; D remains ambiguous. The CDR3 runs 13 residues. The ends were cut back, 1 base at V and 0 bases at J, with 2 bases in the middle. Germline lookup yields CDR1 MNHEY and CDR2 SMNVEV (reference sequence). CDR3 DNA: TGTGCCAGCAGTTTATGGAGCACAGATACGCAGTATTTT. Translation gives CASSLWSTDTQYF.

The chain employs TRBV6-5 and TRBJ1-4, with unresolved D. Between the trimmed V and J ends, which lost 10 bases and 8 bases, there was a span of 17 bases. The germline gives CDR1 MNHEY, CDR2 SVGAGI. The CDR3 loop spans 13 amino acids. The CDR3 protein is CATYSLSGEKLFF. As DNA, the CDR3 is TGTGCCACATATAGCCTTTCGGGGGAAAAACTGTTTTTT.

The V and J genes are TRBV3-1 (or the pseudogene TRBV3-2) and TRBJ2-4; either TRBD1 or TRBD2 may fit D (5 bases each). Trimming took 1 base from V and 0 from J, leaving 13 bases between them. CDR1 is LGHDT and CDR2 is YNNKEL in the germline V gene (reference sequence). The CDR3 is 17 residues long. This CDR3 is CASSQVWGSLAKNIQYF. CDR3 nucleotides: TGTGCCAGCAGCCAAGTGTGGGGGAGCTTAGCCAAAAACATTCAGTACTTC.

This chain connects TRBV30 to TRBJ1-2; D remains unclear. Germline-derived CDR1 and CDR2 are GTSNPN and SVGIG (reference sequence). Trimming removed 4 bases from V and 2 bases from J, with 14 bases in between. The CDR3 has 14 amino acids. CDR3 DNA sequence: TGTGCCTGGACAGCTCCAGCGCGGAACTATGGCTACACCTTC. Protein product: CAWTAPARNYGYTF.

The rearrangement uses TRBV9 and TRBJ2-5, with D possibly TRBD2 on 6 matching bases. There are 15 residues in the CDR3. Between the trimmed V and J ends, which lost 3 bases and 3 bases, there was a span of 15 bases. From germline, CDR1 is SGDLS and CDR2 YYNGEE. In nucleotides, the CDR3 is TGTGCCAGCAGCGCCGAAGGGGACTTGAAAGAGACCCAGTACTTC. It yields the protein CASSAEGDLKETQYF. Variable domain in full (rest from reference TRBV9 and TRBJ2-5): DSGVTQTPKHLITATGQRVTLRCSPRSGDLSVYWYQQSLDQGLQFLIQYYNGEERAKGNILERFSAQQFPDLHSELNLSSLELGDSALYFCASSAEGDLKETQYFGPGTRLLVL.

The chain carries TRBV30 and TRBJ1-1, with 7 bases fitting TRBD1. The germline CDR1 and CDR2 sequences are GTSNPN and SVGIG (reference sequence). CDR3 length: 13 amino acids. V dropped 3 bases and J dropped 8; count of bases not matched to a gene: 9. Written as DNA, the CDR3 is TGTGCCTGGAGCGACAGGGAAATCCCCGAAGCTTTCTTT. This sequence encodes CAWSDREIPEAFF.

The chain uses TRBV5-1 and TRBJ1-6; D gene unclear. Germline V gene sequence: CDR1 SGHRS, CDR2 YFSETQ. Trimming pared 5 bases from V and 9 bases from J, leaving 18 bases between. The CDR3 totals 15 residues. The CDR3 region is CASRSQADYGSPLHF. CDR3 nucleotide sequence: TGCGCCAGCAGGTCGCAGGCGGACTATGGTTCACCCCTCCACTTT.